Listed below are T cell receptor beta chains from one sample, sequenced in a study of cytomegalovirus exposure and HLA in healthy donors. Sequencing was performed with immunoSEQ multiplex PCR; in TCRdb, only in-frame clones are kept and a portion is missing. Of over 85,000 clones in the sample, approximately 69% were seen once. Sequenced input: PBMCs. The receptors were sampled from a female donor in good health and CMV-seronegative. Both conserved end residues are part of each CDR3. The D gene is left open where the match is weak. Only part of the rows carry a size: once, few, many, or a class if the clone is expanded.

CDR3 DNA: TGTGCCAGCAGATATGGGGGCGATAGACTGAACACTGAAGCTTTCTTT
CDR3 protein: CASRYGGDRLNTEAFF
D gene: -
J gene: TRBJ1-1
clone size: -
V gene: TRBV2

CDR3 DNA: TGTGCCAGCAGCTTAGGGGGTGGGGGATTTGAAGCTTTCTTT
CDR3 protein: CASSLGGGGFEAFF
D gene: -
J gene: TRBJ1-1
clone size: -
V gene: TRBV5-4

CDR3 DNA: TGTGCCATCAGTGTCGGGACAGCCTATGGCTACACCTTC
CDR3 protein: CAISVGTAYGYTF
D gene: TRBD1
J gene: TRBJ1-2
clone size: -
V gene: TRBV10-3

CDR3 DNA: TGTGCCAGCAGCAACCTCCGGGACAGGGGAACAGAGACCCAGTACTTC
CDR3 protein: CASSNLRDRGTETQYF
D gene: TRBD1
J gene: TRBJ2-5
clone size: -
V gene: TRBV9

CDR3 DNA: TGTGCCTGGAGTCGGACTGCCTTCTACGAGCAGTACTTC
CDR3 protein: CAWSRTAFYEQYF
D gene: -
J gene: TRBJ2-7
clone size: -
V gene: TRBV30

CDR3 DNA: TGTGCCAGCAGTTTTAGGGACAGGGCATTCTACGAGCAGTACTTC
CDR3 protein: CASSFRDRAFYEQYF
D gene: TRBD1
J gene: TRBJ2-7
clone size: -
V gene: TRBV28

CDR3 DNA: TGCGCCAGCGGGCAGACAGGGGAATATAGCAATCAGCCCCAGCATTTT
CDR3 protein: CASGQTGEYSNQPQHF
D gene: TRBD1
J gene: TRBJ1-5
clone size: -
V gene: TRBV10-2

CDR3 DNA: TGTGCCAGCACCAGGGACGAGCAGTACTTC
CDR3 protein: CASTRDEQYF
D gene: -
J gene: TRBJ2-7
clone size: -
V gene: TRBV27

CDR3 DNA: TGTGCCAGTAACCCAGCGGGAGGAAGGGAGCTGTTTTTT
CDR3 protein: CASNPAGGRELFF
D gene: TRBD2
J gene: TRBJ2-2
clone size: -
V gene: TRBV19

CDR3 DNA: TGTGCCAGCAGTGACTCGGGGTTAGGGGATTACAATGAGCAGTTCTTC
CDR3 protein: CASSDSGLGDYNEQFF
D gene: -
J gene: TRBJ2-1
clone size: -
V gene: TRBV6-4

CDR3 DNA: TGTGCCAGCAGCACCCGGGACTCGGGAGTCTCTGGGGCCAACGTCCTGACTTTC
CDR3 protein: CASSTRDSGVSGANVLTF
D gene: -
J gene: TRBJ2-6
clone size: -
V gene: TRBV21-1

CDR3 DNA: TGTGCCAGCAGCTTCCCTACAGGCAGCTCTGGAAACACCATATATTTT
CDR3 protein: CASSFPTGSSGNTIYF
D gene: -
J gene: TRBJ1-3
clone size: few
V gene: TRBV5-6

CDR3 DNA: TGTGCTAGTGGTGGGGGGGGCGATACGCAGTATTTT
CDR3 protein: CASGGGGDTQYF
D gene: -
J gene: TRBJ2-3
clone size: -
V gene: TRBV12-5

CDR3 DNA: TGTGCCAGCAGTGCCGGGAAGTCCTACGAGCAGTACTTC
CDR3 protein: CASSAGKSYEQYF
D gene: -
J gene: TRBJ2-7
clone size: -
V gene: TRBV25-1

CDR3 DNA: TGTGCCTGGAGTGTTACAGGGGGTGACACTGAAGCTTTCTTT
CDR3 protein: CAWSVTGGDTEAFF
D gene: TRBD1
J gene: TRBJ1-1
clone size: -
V gene: TRBV30

CDR3 DNA: TGTGCCAGCAGCTTTACTAGCGGGGGACCCTACGAGCAGTACTTC
CDR3 protein: CASSFTSGGPYEQYF
D gene: TRBD2
J gene: TRBJ2-7
clone size: -
V gene: TRBV5-4

CDR3 DNA: TGTGCCAGCAGTGAGTTAGCGGGGGGGCCAGATACGCAGTATTTT
CDR3 protein: CASSELAGGPDTQYF
D gene: TRBD2
J gene: TRBJ2-3
clone size: medium-sized
V gene: TRBV6-1

CDR3 DNA: TGTGCCAGCAGTGACAAGAGCGGGCTTATCTCCTACAATGAGCAGTTCTTC
CDR3 protein: CASSDKSGLISYNEQFF
D gene: -
J gene: TRBJ2-1
clone size: -
V gene: TRBV25-1

CDR3 DNA: TGTGCCAGCAGCTTAGCGTCGGAGACCCAGTACTTC
CDR3 protein: CASSLASETQYF
D gene: -
J gene: TRBJ2-5
clone size: -
V gene: TRBV7-8

CDR3 DNA: TGCGCCAGCAGCAAAGGGGACAGGGAAAATGAAAAACTGTTTTTT
CDR3 protein: CASSKGDRENEKLFF
D gene: TRBD1
J gene: TRBJ1-4
clone size: -
V gene: TRBV4-3

CDR3 DNA: TGTGCCAGCAGCCCCCGGGCAGGGGCGAACACTGAAGCTTTCTTT
CDR3 protein: CASSPRAGANTEAFF
D gene: -
J gene: TRBJ1-1
clone size: few
V gene: TRBV11-3

CDR3 DNA: TGTGCCAGCAGTTACTCGATCCCAGGCTACGAGCAGTACTTC
CDR3 protein: CASSYSIPGYEQYF
D gene: -
J gene: TRBJ2-7
clone size: -
V gene: TRBV6-5

CDR3 DNA: TGTGCCAGCAGCTTAGATGGTATGAGGGGACAGAGGCCCAATGAGCAGTTCTTC
CDR3 protein: CASSLDGMRGQRPNEQFF
D gene: TRBD1
J gene: TRBJ2-1
clone size: -
V gene: TRBV7-9

CDR3 DNA: TGTGCCGCCGCGCCGCGGGACGTAGCCTACAATGAGCAGTTCTTC
CDR3 protein: CAAAPRDVAYNEQFF
D gene: -
J gene: TRBJ2-1
clone size: -
V gene: TRBV5-4

CDR3 DNA: TGTGCCAGCAGCTACGGACAGGCAGATAATTCACCCCTCCACTTT
CDR3 protein: CASSYGQADNSPLHF
D gene: TRBD1
J gene: TRBJ1-6
clone size: -
V gene: TRBV5-4

CDR3 DNA: TGTGCCAGCAGCCCCCAGGGACTAGCGGGAGGTTACAATGAGCAGTTCTTC
CDR3 protein: CASSPQGLAGGYNEQFF
D gene: TRBD2
J gene: TRBJ2-1
clone size: -
V gene: TRBV7-3

CDR3 DNA: TGTGCCAGCAGCTTATCCCGCGGGGGCGCGCCAAGGCTGCAAACCTACGAGCAGTACTTC
CDR3 protein: CASSLSRGGAPRLQTYEQYF
D gene: -
J gene: TRBJ2-7
clone size: -
V gene: TRBV7-8

CDR3 DNA: TGTGCCAGCAGTTACGCGGGCCGGTCACAAGAGACCCAGTACTTC
CDR3 protein: CASSYAGRSQETQYF
D gene: -
J gene: TRBJ2-5
clone size: -
V gene: TRBV6-5

CDR3 DNA: TGTGCCAGCACTTTCCTGTACAGGGTAAACTCACCCCTCCACTTT
CDR3 protein: CASTFLYRVNSPLHF
D gene: -
J gene: TRBJ1-6
clone size: -
V gene: TRBV27